This entry lists 16 T cell receptor beta chains sequenced from one sample in a study of blood T cell repertoires in COVID-19. Repertoires were generated with immunoSEQ multiplex PCR, while TCRdb's copy carries only in-frame clones and drops some. The table shows tens of thousands of clones, with more than 60% occurring only once. Sequencing input: peripheral blood. The receptors here all came from an elderly woman with active or convalescent COVID-19.

This chain connects TRBV2 to TRBJ2-2, with 7 positions matching TRBD1. CDR1 and CDR2 (germline): SNHLY, FYNNEI. With V trimmed by 1 base and J by 0 bases, 5 bases remained unmatched. This CDR3 has 17 residues. The CDR3 bases are TGTGCCAGCAGTGAAGGGCCAGGGGGTCCGAACACCGGGGAGCTGTTTTTT. Residues: CASSEGPGGPNTGELFF.

This clone has only one observation. The chain has TRBV4-1 and TRBJ1-1; TRBD1 matches at 10 bases. V dropped 2 bases and J dropped 7; count of bases not matched to a gene: 7. The CDR3 totals 15 residues. Looked up from germline, CDR1 is MGHRA and CDR2 is YSYEKL. The CDR3 DNA is TGCGCCAGCAGCCAACTGGGACAGGGGAGAATTGAAGCTTTCTTT. This sequence encodes CASSQLGQGRIEAFF.

The chain links TRBV4-3 to TRBJ2-2; tentatively, D is TRBD1 (6 bases). Germline CDR1 is LGHNA and CDR2 is YSLEER. CDR3 length equals 14 residues. Between the trimmed V and J ends, which lost 0 bases and 6 bases, there was a span of 8 bases. The CDR3 protein is CASSQDRGPGELFF. In nucleotides, the CDR3 is TGCGCCAGCAGCCAAGACAGGGGCCCCGGGGAGCTGTTTTTT.

In nucleotides, the CDR3 is TGTGCCAGCAGCTTCAGCGGGGGTCCGGAAACAGATACGCAGTATTTT. Its translation: CASSFSGGPETDTQYF. J is TRBJ2-3 and V is TRBV2; 8 bases agree with TRBD2. The CDR3 is 16 amino acids. Trimming removed 6 bases from V and 3 bases from J; junction bases left unmatched: 11. Germline-derived CDR1 and CDR2 are SNHLY and FYNNEI.

This clone was seen only once. The chain links TRBV6-5 to TRBJ1-2; D is ambiguous. V lost 4 bases to trimming and J lost 3 bases, with 15 bases between them. Germline loops: CDR1 MNHEY, CDR2 SVGAGI. The CDR3 spans 15 residues. The CDR3 DNA follows: TGTGCCAGCAGTTTGACCCTTGCGGGTTACTATGGCTACACCTTC. It is translated as CASSLTLAGYYGYTF.

This chain joins TRBV18 and TRBJ1-5; TRBD1 might be the D (5 bases). The ends were cut back, 4 bases at V and 2 bases at J, with 9 bases in the middle. Germline V gene lookup returns CDR1 KGHSH and CDR2 LQKENI. The CDR3 extends over 14 amino acids. The CDR3 DNA follows: TGTGCCAGCTCACTTGGCAGGGGCAATCAGCCCCAGCATTTT. Translating it yields CASSLGRGNQPQHF.

Only one count was recorded for this clone. The rearrangement joins TRBV2 to TRBJ2-2; TRBD2 matches 9 bases. Germline V gives CDR1 SNHLY, CDR2 FYNNEI. The CDR3 runs to 15 residues. Unmatched junction bases numbered 4, after V lost 6 bases and J lost 2 bases. As DNA, the CDR3 is TGTGCCAGCAGGAGACTAGCGGTCAACACCGGGGAGCTGTTTTTT. This sequence encodes CASRRLAVNTGELFF.

The chain couples TRBV6-5 to TRBJ1-5; 12 nucleotides line up with TRBD1. The CDR3 sequence is 15 residues long. The germline gives CDR1 MNHEY, CDR2 SVGAGI. With 6 bases clipped from V and 6 bases from J, the junction kept 6 bases outside the gene matches. CDR3 loop: CASSQGQGAAQPQHF. The CDR3 region has the DNA TGTGCCAGCAGCCAGGGACAGGGGGCTGCTCAGCCCCAGCATTTT.

V gene TRBV12-3 or TRBV12-4 combines with J gene TRBJ1-2; no definite D call. The length of the CDR3 is 12 residues. The germline V and J ends were trimmed by 3 bases and 5 bases, with 7 bases remaining between them. This CDR3 is CASSFRVYGYTF. Written as DNA, the CDR3 is TGTGCCAGCAGTTTTCGAGTATATGGCTACACCTTC.

The rearrangement links TRBV11-2 to TRBJ2-3; 10 bases fit TRBD2. The junction had 4 bases not matched to a gene; V was cut back by 6 bases and J by 1 base. The germline CDR1 and CDR2 sequences are SGHAT and FQNNGV. CDR3 length: 15 residues. The CDR3 DNA is TGTGCCAGCAGTCCCCTAGCGGGGGGCACAGATACGCAGTATTTT. This gives the protein CASSPLAGGTDTQYF.

The chain recombines TRBV5-6 with TRBJ2-7; D is perhaps TRBD1 (5 bases). Looked up from germline, CDR1 is SGHDT and CDR2 is YYEEEE. With 4 bases removed from V and 2 bases from J, the gap between germline ends came to 10 bases. The CDR3 is 13 residues long. CDR3 region: CASSQGRAYEQYF. CDR3 in DNA: TGTGCCAGCAGCCAGGGTAGAGCCTACGAGCAGTACTTC.

CDR3 protein: CASSFSRGVDEQFF. The CDR3 DNA follows: TGTGCCAGCAGTTTCAGTCGGGGGGTGGATGAGCAGTTCTTC. The rearrangement uses TRBV6-6 and TRBJ2-1; 7 nucleotides line up with TRBD2. This CDR3 region has 14 residues. Per germline, CDR1 MNHNY and CDR2 SVGAGI (reference sequence). The ends lost 4 bases at V and 8 bases at J; junction bases unmatched: 8.

The chain uses TRBV7-2 and TRBJ2-1, with TRBD2 matching over 8 bases. With 4 bases clipped from V and 7 bases from J, the junction kept 15 bases outside the gene matches. This CDR3 spans 17 amino acids. Germline CDR1 and CDR2: SGHTA and FQGNSA. The CDR3 is CASSSISGTRFGNEQFF. The DNA of the CDR3 is TGTGCCAGCAGCTCAATCTCCGGGACTAGGTTTGGGAATGAGCAGTTCTTC.

This chain uses TRBV5-4 with TRBJ2-1; 7 nucleotides match TRBD1. Per germline, CDR1 SGHNT and CDR2 YYREEE (reference sequence). There are 14 residues in the CDR3. The junction had 8 bases not matched to a gene; V was cut back by 4 bases and J by 7 bases. The CDR3, as DNA: TGTGCCAGCAGCGACTTCGACAGGGAAAATGAGCAGTTCTTC. Translation gives CASSDFDRENEQFF.

The V call is TRBV6-5, the J call TRBJ1-2; D gene unclear. Deletions cut 0 bases from V and 7 bases from J, with 9 bases between. Germline V CDR1 and CDR2: MNHEY, SVGAGI. The CDR3 extends over 13 amino acids. This CDR3 reads CASSYSVRVGYTF. CDR3 nucleotides: TGTGCCAGCAGTTACTCGGTACGGGTTGGCTACACCTTC.

This clone was picked up many times. The chain uses TRBV3-1 (or the pseudogene TRBV3-2) and TRBJ1-5, with D possibly TRBD1 on 5 matching bases. CDR1 and CDR2 (germline): LGHDT, YNNKEL (reference sequence). V lost 1 base to trimming and J lost 10 bases, with 14 bases between them. This CDR3 is 14 amino acids long. The CDR3 here is CASSQVAGMVPQHF. The CDR3 DNA reads TGTGCCAGCAGCCAAGTGGCAGGGATGGTTCCCCAGCATTTT.